This entry concerns a single TCR beta chain. The target antigen is unknown. The data were taken from a study of cytomegalovirus exposure and HLA in healthy donors. Findings and limits, study-wide: An assumption of roughly uniform sequencing depth across donors underlay the presence/absence analyses.

The V and J ends lost 7 bases and 8 bases respectively, with 13 bases between them. This CDR3 comprises 12 residues. Germline assignment: CDR1 SGDLS and CDR2 YYNGEE. The PCR had 60 Vbeta and 13 Jbeta primers. Authors' analysis steps: Approximately 9.9 million shared chains were among the about 80 million unique TCR beta chains that a later analysis counted. The assay was immunoSEQ multiplex PCR, and TCRdb's table has in-frame clones only and misses some. That table supplies the V and J calls and clone size; D and trimming were determined from the DNA. The sample consists of about 160,000 clones, roughly 75% of them appearing once.

The gene calls are TRBV9 and TRBJ2-1; D is perhaps TRBD2 (7 bases). Sequencing was performed on PBMCs. This receptor was obtained from a female donor in good health and CMV-seronegative. The CDR3 DNA sequence: TGTGCCAGCGGGGAGGGGGGGGATGAGCAGTTCTTC. Translation gives CASGEGGDEQFF.